A single sample gave rise to the 27 T cell receptor beta chains below, sequenced in a study of OX40 agonist ivuxolimab in advanced cancers. Libraries were prepared by immunoSEQ multiplex PCR; TCRdb keeps only in-frame clonotypes and omits some of them. Of some 11,000 clones listed, just under 80% are singletons. The sequencing here drew on CD4+ or CD8+ T cells sorted from blood, taken in a trial of the OX40 agonist ivuxolimab. The receptors were gathered from an adult with an advanced solid tumor such as melanoma, head and neck, liver or kidney cancer.

The rearrangement joins TRBV6-5 to TRBJ1-3; tentatively, D is TRBD1 (5 bases). CDR1 is MNHEY and CDR2 is SVGAGI in the germline V gene. This CDR3 region has 14 residues. Deletions cut 2 bases from V and 4 bases from J, with 9 bases between. CDR3 bases: TGTGCCAGCAGTTACCAGGGTCTCGGAAACACCATATATTTT. Residues: CASSYQGLGNTIYF.

This clone was counted once. The chain has TRBV4-2 and TRBJ1-1; possibly TRBD1 for D (5 bases). This CDR3 comprises 11 residues. CDR1 is LGHNA and CDR2 is YNFKEQ in the germline V gene. Deletions cut 7 bases from V and 11 bases from J, with 14 bases between. The DNA of the CDR3 is TGTGCCAGCAAAAGCGGGGGGTTGGCTTTCTTT. Translating gives CASKSGGLAFF.

By proportion, this clone is medium-sized. The rearrangement joins TRBV5-1 to TRBJ2-7, with a tentative D call TRBD1 (6 bases). Germline loops: CDR1 SGHRS, CDR2 YFSETQ. V lost 0 bases and J lost 3, with 19 bases in between. The CDR3 length is 17 residues. The CDR3 here is CASSLEWGRQNSYEQYF. In DNA form, the CDR3 reads TGCGCCAGCAGCTTGGAGTGGGGGCGACAGAATAGCTACGAGCAGTACTTC. The full variable domain, its missing parts supplied by reference TRBV5-1 and TRBJ2-7, is KAGVTQTPRYLIKTRGQQVTLSCSPISGHRSVSWYQQTPGQGLQFLFEYFSETQRNKGNFPGRFSGRQFSNSRSEMNVSTLELGDSALYLCASSLEWGRQNSYEQYFGPGTRLTVT.

This sequence joins TRBV7-9 and TRBJ2-3; TRBD2 agrees at 13 bases. The germline gives CDR1 SEHNR, CDR2 FQNEAQ (reference sequence). Unmatched junction bases numbered 13, after V lost 4 bases and J lost 3 bases. The CDR3 is 19 amino acids. The CDR3 loop is CASSYGLAGAVLGTDTQYF. In DNA form, the CDR3 reads TGTGCCAGCAGCTACGGACTAGCGGGAGCGGTTTTGGGGACAGATACGCAGTATTTT. The variable domain in full, completed from reference TRBV7-9 and TRBJ2-3, reads DTGVSQNPRHKITKRGQNVTFRCDPISEHNRLYWYRQTLGQGPEFLTYFQNEAQLEKSRLLSDRFSAERPKGSFSTLEIQRTEQGDSAMYLCASSYGLAGAVLGTDTQYFGPGTRLTVL.

The rearrangement uses TRBV6-4 and TRBJ2-2; D gene uncertain. CDR3 length equals 12 residues. In germline, CDR1 is MRHNA, CDR2 SNTAGT. V was cut by 3 bases and J by 3 bases, with 2 bases left in between. The DNA for the CDR3 is TGTGCCAGCAGTGAAGACACCGGGGAGCTGTTTTTT. Amino acid sequence: CASSEDTGELFF.

The chain is built from TRBV6-5 and TRBJ1-2, with a possible D match to TRBD1 (6 bases). The CDR3 has 14 amino acids. Trimming shortened V by 2 bases and J by 8 bases, and 15 bases separated the two germline ends. Per the germline V gene, CDR1 is MNHEY and CDR2 is SVGAGI. The CDR3 nucleotides read TGTGCCAGCAGTTACGCAGGGGCAGATGGGGGCTACACCTTC. Translated: CASSYAGADGGYTF.

The CDR3 DNA is TGTGCCAGCAGCACGAGCGCAATGAACACTGAAGCTTTCTTT. Protein: CASSTSAMNTEAFF. This chain links TRBV7-9 with TRBJ1-1; D remains ambiguous. Germline CDR1 and CDR2: SEHNR and FQNEAQ (reference sequence). This CDR3 has 14 residues. The V gene lost 5 bases and the J gene lost 0 bases, with 10 bases spanning the gap.

The chain couples TRBV9 to TRBJ2-2; D ambiguous. Deletions cut 0 bases from V and 5 bases from J, with 2 bases between. Germline CDR1 reads SGDLS; CDR2 reads YYNGEE. CDR3 length: 12 residues. The CDR3 region is CASSVETGELFF. In nucleotides, the CDR3 is TGTGCCAGCAGCGTAGAGACCGGGGAGCTGTTTTTT.

The rearrangement uses TRBV19 and TRBJ2-5; 8 nucleotides align to TRBD2. V shed 5 bases and J 4 bases; nucleotides not matched to a gene: 9. Germline V gene sequence: CDR1 LNHDA, CDR2 SQIVND (reference sequence). The CDR3 spans 15 residues. The CDR3 region is CASSSLTSEAETQYF. The CDR3 coding sequence is TGTGCCAGTAGTTCCTTGACTAGCGAGGCAGAGACCCAGTACTTC.

The chain combines TRBV5-5 with TRBJ2-1, with D possibly being TRBD1 or TRBD2 (5 bases each). The CDR3 covers 15 residues. Trimming shortened V by 4 bases and J by 4 bases, and 15 bases separated the two germline ends. In germline, CDR1 is SGHKS, CDR2 YYEKEE (reference sequence). This chain's CDR3 is CASSRRDEGYNEQFF. DNA for the CDR3: TGTGCCAGCAGCCGCCGGGACGAGGGATACAATGAGCAGTTCTTC.

The CDR3 is CASRGNRGFSHEQFF. DNA of the CDR3: TGTGCCAGCAGGGGGAACAGGGGGTTTAGCCATGAGCAGTTCTTC. The chain uses TRBV2 and TRBJ2-1; the match to TRBD1 covers 8 bases. Germline V gene sequence: CDR1 SNHLY, CDR2 FYNNEI. Trimming removed 6 bases from V and 8 bases from J; junction bases left unmatched: 12. The CDR3 spans 15 residues.

The rearrangement uses TRBV21-1 and TRBJ1-3; the tabulated D call, TRBD1, remains unverified against the DNA. TRBV21-1 is a recognized pseudogene. The CDR3 covers 14 residues. Here the CDR3 DNA reads TGTGCCAGCAGCCTACAGGGCTCTGGAAACACCATATATTTT. As protein: CASSLQGSGNTIYF.

V usage is TRBV9 and J usage is TRBJ2-2; tentative D call: TRBD2 (6 bases). V lost 5 bases, J lost 1 base, and 9 bases lay in between. CDR1 is SGDLS and CDR2 is YYNGEE in the germline V gene. CDR3 length: 14 residues. The chain's CDR3 is CASRSAGNTGELFF. The CDR3 nucleotides are TGTGCCAGCAGGTCAGCGGGGAACACCGGGGAGCTGTTTTTT.

This clone rates as medium-sized. Distinct nucleotide sequences in the sample also encode this CDR3. The chain combines TRBV6-5 with TRBJ2-7, with TRBD1 as a possible D gene (6 bases). Germline values: CDR1 MNHEY, CDR2 SVGAGI. The CDR3 length is 15 residues. Trimming removed 0 bases from V and 0 bases from J, with 9 bases in between. The CDR3 region is CASSYSLDSSYEQYF. CDR3 nucleotides: TGTGCCAGCAGTTACTCCTTGGACAGCTCCTACGAGCAGTACTTC.

The chain couples TRBV4-1 to TRBJ2-2, with 7 bases fitting TRBD2. V gave up 4 bases and J gave up 2 bases; unmatched junction bases: 4. The CDR3 spans 15 residues. Germline V gives CDR1 MGHRA, CDR2 YSYEKL. CDR3: CASSLQTSNTGELFF. The CDR3 DNA sequence: TGCGCCAGCAGCCTACAGACTAGCAACACCGGGGAGCTGTTTTTT.

The chain is built from TRBV27 and TRBJ2-7, with D unclear. The CDR3 sequence is 11 residues long. Per germline, CDR1 MNHEY and CDR2 SMNVEV (reference sequence). V was cut by 5 bases and J by 2 bases, with 4 bases left in between. The CDR3 reads CASSGPYEQYF. The CDR3 DNA follows: TGTGCCAGCAGTGGCCCCTACGAGCAGTACTTC.

The chain uses TRBV6-4 and TRBJ2-3, with D tentatively TRBD2 (7 bases). The CDR3 spans 14 residues. Germline V CDR1 and CDR2: MRHNA, SNTAGT. The V and J ends lost 4 bases and 4 bases respectively, with 12 bases between them. The CDR3 sequence is CASSGQAGADTQYF. The CDR3 DNA sequence: TGTGCCAGCAGTGGACAGGCGGGAGCAGATACGCAGTATTTT.

Sample share makes this clone medium-sized. The chain recombines TRBV4-1 with TRBJ2-5, with D unclear. CDR3 length: 12 amino acids. Trimming took 1 base from V and 5 from J, leaving 5 bases between them. Germline values: CDR1 MGHRA, CDR2 YSYEKL. DNA of the CDR3: TGCGCCAGCAGCCAAGCCGGGGAGACCCAGTACTTC. It yields the protein CASSQAGETQYF.

The chain couples TRBV5-1 to TRBJ2-1; 8 bases are a match to TRBD2. In germline, CDR1 is SGHRS, CDR2 YFSETQ. The CDR3 is 16 amino acids. J gave up 6 bases and V 1 base, and 9 bases lay outside the gene matches. CDR3 in amino acids: CASSLLPSGSVNEQFF. The CDR3 bases are TGCGCCAGCAGCTTGCTTCCGAGCGGGAGCGTCAATGAGCAGTTCTTC. Combining the CDR3 with reference TRBV5-1 and TRBJ2-1 gives the whole variable domain KAGVTQTPRYLIKTRGQQVTLSCSPISGHRSVSWYQQTPGQGLQFLFEYFSETQRNKGNFPGRFSGRQFSNSRSEMNVSTLELGDSALYLCASSLLPSGSVNEQFFGPGTRLTVL.

This chain uses TRBV18 with TRBJ2-7; 8 positions agree with TRBD1. The germline CDR1 and CDR2 sequences are KGHSH and LQKENI. This CDR3 is 14 amino acids long. The V and J ends lost 2 bases and 5 bases, in that order; junction bases with no gene match: 5. The CDR3 is CASSPRDRFNEQYF. The CDR3 DNA reads as TGTGCCAGCTCACCAAGGGACAGGTTCAACGAGCAGTACTTC.

This clone was seen more than once but under ten times. The chain links TRBV2 to TRBJ2-7; 9 bases align to TRBD1. The V gene end was trimmed by 6 bases and the J gene end by 2 bases; junction bases not matched to a gene: 2. Germline values: CDR1 SNHLY, CDR2 FYNNEI. The CDR3 loop spans 13 amino acids. Here the CDR3 reads CASRDRGTYEQYF. The CDR3 region has the DNA TGTGCCAGCAGGGACAGGGGAACCTACGAGCAGTACTTC.

In this sample, this clone is medium-sized. The chain combines TRBV29-1 with TRBJ2-1; 8 bases align to TRBD2. There are 16 residues in the CDR3. Germline CDR1 SQVTM, CDR2 ANQGSEA. J gave up 6 bases and V 0 bases, and 10 bases lay outside the gene matches. Here the CDR3 reads CSVEDVSGGPSNEQFF. The CDR3, as DNA: TGCAGCGTTGAAGATGTTTCGGGAGGGCCTAGCAATGAGCAGTTCTTC.

This clone was observed a handful of times. The J gene is TRBJ1-1, the V gene TRBV4-1, with unresolved D. Germline V lookup: CDR1 MGHRA, CDR2 YSYEKL. Trimming removed 0 bases at V and 1 base at J, with 9 bases between. This CDR3 has 15 amino acids. The CDR3 reads CASSQDAHGNTEAFF. The CDR3 nucleotides read TGCGCCAGCAGCCAAGATGCTCACGGGAACACTGAAGCTTTCTTT.

The rearrangement joins TRBV2 to TRBJ2-3, with 14 positions matching TRBD2. Germline V CDR1 and CDR2: SNHLY, FYNNEI. The CDR3 has 16 amino acids. V was clipped by 6 bases and J by 2 bases; unmatched bases: 4. The CDR3, as DNA: TGTGCCAGCAGGGGACTAGCGGGAGATTACACAGATACGCAGTATTTT. It encodes CASRGLAGDYTDTQYF. Combining the CDR3 with reference TRBV2 and TRBJ2-3 gives the whole variable domain EPEVTQTPSHQVTQMGQEVILRCVPISNHLYFYWYRQILGQKVEFLVSFYNNEISEKSEIFDDQFSVERPDGSNFTLKIRSTKLEDSAMYFCASRGLAGDYTDTQYFGPGTRLTVL.

The chain has TRBV6-5 and TRBJ2-7; perhaps D is TRBD1 or TRBD2 (5 bases each). V was trimmed by 2 bases and J by 6 bases, leaving 17 bases between them. Germline CDR1 MNHEY, CDR2 SVGAGI. CDR3 length equals 15 residues. Here the CDR3 DNA reads TGTGCCAGCAGTTACGGTCCGGGGACGGTAGGCGAGCAGTACTTC. Its protein product is CASSYGPGTVGEQYF.

The chain is built from TRBV30 and TRBJ2-7; 10 bases align to TRBD1. There are 14 residues in the CDR3. Germline V gives CDR1 GTSNPN, CDR2 SVGIG (reference sequence). The V gene end was trimmed by 5 bases and the J gene end by 4 bases; junction bases not matched to a gene: 8. The DNA of the CDR3 is TGTGCCTGGGGAACCGGGACAGGGGTTTACGAGCAGTACTTC. This sequence encodes CAWGTGTGVYEQYF.

The chain employs TRBV6-1 and TRBJ2-7; 7 bases are shared with TRBD2. The CDR3 runs 14 residues. The germline gives CDR1 MNHNS, CDR2 SASEGT. V was clipped by 4 bases and J by 3 bases; unmatched bases: 6. The CDR3 spells CASSAREEHYEQYF. The CDR3, as DNA: TGTGCCAGCAGTGCCCGGGAGGAACACTACGAGCAGTACTTC.